A single sample is the source of the 8 T cell receptor beta chains below, sequenced in a study of human T cells and chemical hapten exposure. TCRdb passed the RACE reads through MiXCR, listing each CDR3 protein once. Of about 80,000 distinct CDR3 sequences listed, roughly a tenth are singletons. Time point given: patch test 2, 6 weeks after DPC sensitization. Sample treatment: therapeutic diphenylcyclopropenone sensitization with weekly scalp DPC. This specimen was whole blood, taken in connection with sensitization to the hapten diphenylcyclopropenone (DPC). The receptors originated from a woman in her 30s with alopecia areata. Some clones in this sample may be carry-over from other donors' samples.

This chain joins TRBV14 and TRBJ1-2; D might be TRBD1 (5 bases). Per germline, CDR1 SGHDN and CDR2 FVKESK. The CDR3 has 14 amino acids. The V end was cut by 1 base, the J end by 4 bases, with 10 bases between. CDR3 nucleotide sequence: TGTGCCAGCAGCCAAGGTGGACACACCTATGGCTACACCTTC. It is translated as CASSQGGHTYGYTF.

The gene calls are TRBV20-1 and TRBJ1-5, with D hard to call. Germline CDR1 reads DFQATT; CDR2 reads SNEGSKA (reference sequence). Trimming shortened V by 6 bases and J by 4 bases, and 16 bases separated the two germline ends. This CDR3 comprises 14 residues. For the CDR3, the DNA is TGCAGTGCAACCAAGGGTCCCACTAATCAGCCCCAGCATTTT. Translating it yields CSATKGPTNQPQHF.

This clonotype has only a few counts. This chain joins TRBV7-8 and TRBJ2-1; unclear D gene. This CDR3 contains 14 residues. V was shortened by 1 base and J by 0 bases, with 4 bases between the two germline ends. Germline-derived CDR1 and CDR2 are SGHVS and FQNEAQ. Here the CDR3 DNA reads TGTGCCAGCAGCTTAGGGAGCTCCTACAATGAGCAGTTCTTC. Translation gives CASSLGSSYNEQFF.

V is TRBV4-1 and J is TRBJ2-7; no clear D gene. This CDR3 region has 14 residues. V lost 2 bases and J lost 4, with 12 bases in between. Germline V gene lookup returns CDR1 MGHRA and CDR2 YSYEKL. DNA of the CDR3: TGCGCCAGCAGCCAACCTAACCAAGAGTACGAGCAGTACTTC. It is translated as CASSQPNQEYEQYF.

This clonotype came up many times. The V and J genes are TRBV20-1 and TRBJ2-1; D unresolved. The CDR3 has 14 residues. Looked up from germline, CDR1 is DFQATT and CDR2 is SNEGSKA (reference sequence). Trimming took 2 bases from V and 4 from J, leaving 12 bases between them. This CDR3 reads CSARPPKLYNEQFF. The CDR3 nucleotides are TGCAGTGCTAGACCCCCCAAATTGTACAATGAGCAGTTCTTC.

V gene TRBV29-1 combines with J gene TRBJ2-1; no reliable D call. V was shortened by 4 bases and J by 6 bases, with 7 bases between the two germline ends. From germline, CDR1 is SQVTM and CDR2 ANQGSEA. CDR3 length: 11 amino acids. The CDR3 DNA reads TGCAGCGTTGGCGGCGCCAATGAGCAGTTCTTC. Its protein is CSVGGANEQFF.

This clonotype was observed at least ten times. In DNA form, the CDR3 reads TGTGCCAGCAGTCAGGGGGATCTTCGGTACGAGCAGTACTTC. Protein sequence: CASSQGDLRYEQYF. The V gene is TRBV28, the J gene TRBJ2-7; TRBD1 matches at 7 bases. CDR1 is MDHEN and CDR2 is SYDVKM in the germline V gene. Trimming removed 5 bases from V and 4 bases from J; junction bases left unmatched: 8. The CDR3 extends over 14 amino acids.

Many counts were recorded for this clonotype. The V gene is TRBV7-2, the J gene TRBJ1-3; maybe TRBD1 (5 bases). CDR3 length equals 15 residues. CDR1 SGHTA and CDR2 FQGNSA come from the germline V gene. Trimming took off 1 base at V and 8 bases at J, with 15 bases between the two ends. Here the CDR3 reads CASSLGQGGQYTIYF. CDR3 bases: TGTGCCAGCAGCTTAGGTCAGGGCGGTCAATACACCATATATTTT.